The clone carrying this TCR beta chain is medium-sized within its sample. The target antigen is unknown. CDR1 SGHAT and CDR2 FQNNGV come from the germline V gene. V lost 2 bases and J lost 1, with 5 bases in between. This CDR3 is 13 amino acids long. These data originate in a study of tissue T cells after allogeneic stem cell transplantation. Broader study findings: Only a limited share of tissue TCRs appeared in blood or spleen.

Clones were read by immunoSEQ multiplex PCR, and TCRdb kept only the in-frame ones, dropping some. The profile covers 7,500 to 10,000 clones, with roughly three fifths appearing a single time and about a tenth taken by the ten largest. V usage is TRBV11-2 and J usage is TRBJ2-5; D is unclear. The source material was tissue from the ileum, sampled at autopsy. The receptor's source is a woman aged 18-55 years with breast cancer. This chain's CDR3 is CASSLRLQETQYF. The CDR3 coding sequence is TGTGCCAGCAGCTTAAGACTCCAAGAGACCCAGTACTTC.